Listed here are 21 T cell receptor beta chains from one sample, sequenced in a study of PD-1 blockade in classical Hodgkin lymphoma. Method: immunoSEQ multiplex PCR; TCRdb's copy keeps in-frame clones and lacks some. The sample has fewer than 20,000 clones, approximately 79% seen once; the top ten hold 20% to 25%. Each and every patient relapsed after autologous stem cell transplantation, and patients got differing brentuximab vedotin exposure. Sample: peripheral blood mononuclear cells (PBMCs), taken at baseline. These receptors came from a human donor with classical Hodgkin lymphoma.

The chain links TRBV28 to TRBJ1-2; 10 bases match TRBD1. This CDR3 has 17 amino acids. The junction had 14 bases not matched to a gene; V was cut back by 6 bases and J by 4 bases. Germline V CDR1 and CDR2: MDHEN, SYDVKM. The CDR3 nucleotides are TGTGCCAGCAGCTCCGGGACAGGGGAACCACTCGGCTATGGCTACACCTTC. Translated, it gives CASSSGTGEPLGYGYTF.

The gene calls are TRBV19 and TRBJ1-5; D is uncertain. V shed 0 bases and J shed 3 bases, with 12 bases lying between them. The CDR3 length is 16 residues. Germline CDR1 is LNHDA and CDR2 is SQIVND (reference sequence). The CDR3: CASSIDITSTNQPQHF. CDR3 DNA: TGTGCCAGTAGTATAGACATAACTAGCACCAATCAGCCCCAGCATTTT.

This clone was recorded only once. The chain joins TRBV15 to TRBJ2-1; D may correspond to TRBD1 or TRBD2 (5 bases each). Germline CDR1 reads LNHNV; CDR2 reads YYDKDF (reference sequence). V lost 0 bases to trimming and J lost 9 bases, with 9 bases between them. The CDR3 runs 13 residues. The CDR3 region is CATSRDEGSEQFF. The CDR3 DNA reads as TGTGCCACCAGCAGAGATGAGGGGTCTGAGCAGTTCTTC.

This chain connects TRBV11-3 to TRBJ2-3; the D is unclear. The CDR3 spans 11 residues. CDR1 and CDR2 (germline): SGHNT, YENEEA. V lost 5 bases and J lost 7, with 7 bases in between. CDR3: CASSALNTQYF. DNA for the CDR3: TGTGCCAGCAGCGCCTTAAATACGCAGTATTTT.

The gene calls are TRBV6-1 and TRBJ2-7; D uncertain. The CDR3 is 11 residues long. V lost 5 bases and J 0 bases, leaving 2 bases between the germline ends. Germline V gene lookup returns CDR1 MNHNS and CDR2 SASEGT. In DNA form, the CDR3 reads TGTGCCAGCAGTCCCTCCTACGAGCAGTACTTC. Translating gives CASSPSYEQYF.

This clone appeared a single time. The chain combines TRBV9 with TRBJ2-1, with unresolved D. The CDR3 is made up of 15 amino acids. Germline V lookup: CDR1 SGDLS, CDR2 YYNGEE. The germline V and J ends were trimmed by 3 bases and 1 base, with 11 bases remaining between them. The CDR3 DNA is TGTGCCAGCAGCGCGTTGGGTGAATCCTACAATGAGCAGTTCTTC. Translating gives CASSALGESYNEQFF.

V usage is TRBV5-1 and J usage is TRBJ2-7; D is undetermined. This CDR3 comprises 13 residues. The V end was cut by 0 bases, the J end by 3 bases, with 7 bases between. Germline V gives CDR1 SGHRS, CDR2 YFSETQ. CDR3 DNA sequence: TGCGCCAGCAGCTTGGGATCCGTCTACGAGCAGTACTTC. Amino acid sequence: CASSLGSVYEQYF.

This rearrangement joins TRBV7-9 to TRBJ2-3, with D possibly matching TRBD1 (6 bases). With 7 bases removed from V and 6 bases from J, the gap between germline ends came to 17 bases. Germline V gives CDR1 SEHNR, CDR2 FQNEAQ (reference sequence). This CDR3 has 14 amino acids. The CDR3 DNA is TGTGCCAGCACCGCCACAGGGAAGACGGATACGCAGTATTTT. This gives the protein CASTATGKTDTQYF.

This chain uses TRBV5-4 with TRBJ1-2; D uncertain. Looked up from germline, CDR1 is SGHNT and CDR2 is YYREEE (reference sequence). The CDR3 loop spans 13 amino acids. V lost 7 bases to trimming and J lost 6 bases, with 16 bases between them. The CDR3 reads CASRYGPDDGYTF. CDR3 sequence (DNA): TGTGCCAGCCGGTATGGTCCCGATGATGGCTACACCTTC.

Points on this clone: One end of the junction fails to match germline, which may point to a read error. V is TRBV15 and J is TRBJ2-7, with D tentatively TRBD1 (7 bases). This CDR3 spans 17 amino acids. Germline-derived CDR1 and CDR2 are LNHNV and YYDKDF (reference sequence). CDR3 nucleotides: TGTGCCACCACCAGATTCCCGGGGGACAGCTCCTTCTACGAGCAGTACTTC. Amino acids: CATTRFPGDSSFYEQYF.

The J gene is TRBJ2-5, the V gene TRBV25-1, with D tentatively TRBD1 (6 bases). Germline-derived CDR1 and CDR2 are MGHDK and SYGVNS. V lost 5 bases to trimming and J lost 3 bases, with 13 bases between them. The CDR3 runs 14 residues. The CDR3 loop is CASSPRTAKETQYF. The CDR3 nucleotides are TGTGCCAGCAGTCCTAGGACAGCCAAAGAGACCCAGTACTTC.

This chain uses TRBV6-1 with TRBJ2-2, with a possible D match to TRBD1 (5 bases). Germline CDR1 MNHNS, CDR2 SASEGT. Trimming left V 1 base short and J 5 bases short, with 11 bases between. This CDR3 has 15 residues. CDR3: CASSEVAGQTGELFF. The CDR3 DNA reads TGTGCCAGCAGTGAAGTAGCAGGGCAAACCGGGGAGCTGTTTTTT.

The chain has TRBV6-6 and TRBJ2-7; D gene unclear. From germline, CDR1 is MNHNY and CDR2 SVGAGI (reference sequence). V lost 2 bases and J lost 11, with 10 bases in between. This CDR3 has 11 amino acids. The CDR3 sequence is CASSYQAREYF. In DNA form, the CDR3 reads TGTGCCAGCAGTTACCAAGCCCGGGAGTACTTC.

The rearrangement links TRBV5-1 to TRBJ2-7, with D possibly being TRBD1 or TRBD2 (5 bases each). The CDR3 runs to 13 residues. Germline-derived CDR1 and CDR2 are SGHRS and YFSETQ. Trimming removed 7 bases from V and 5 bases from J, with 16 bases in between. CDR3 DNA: TGCGCCAGCTCGCTTGGGGGTGAAGACGAGCAGTACTTC. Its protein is CASSLGGEDEQYF. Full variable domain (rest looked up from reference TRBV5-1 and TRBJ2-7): KAGVTQTPRYLIKTRGQQVTLSCSPISGHRSVSWYQQTPGQGLQFLFEYFSETQRNKGNFPGRFSGRQFSNSRSEMNVSTLELGDSALYLCASSLGGEDEQYFGPGTRLTVT.

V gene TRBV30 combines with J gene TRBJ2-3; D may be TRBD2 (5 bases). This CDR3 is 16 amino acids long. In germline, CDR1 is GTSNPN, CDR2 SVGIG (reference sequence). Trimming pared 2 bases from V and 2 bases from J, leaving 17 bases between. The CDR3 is CAWSPPPGSSTDTQYF. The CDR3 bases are TGTGCCTGGAGTCCCCCCCCGGGGTCGTCCACAGATACGCAGTATTTT.

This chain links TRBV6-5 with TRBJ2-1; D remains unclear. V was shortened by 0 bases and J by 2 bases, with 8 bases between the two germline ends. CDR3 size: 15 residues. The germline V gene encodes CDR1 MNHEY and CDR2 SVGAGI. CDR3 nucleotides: TGTGCCAGCAGTTACTCGGACCCCACCTACAATGAGCAGTTCTTC. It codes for CASSYSDPTYNEQFF.

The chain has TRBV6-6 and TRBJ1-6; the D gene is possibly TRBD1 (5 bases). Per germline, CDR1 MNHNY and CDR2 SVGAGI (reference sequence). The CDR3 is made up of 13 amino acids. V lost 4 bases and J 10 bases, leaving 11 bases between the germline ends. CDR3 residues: CASSSVRGSPLHF. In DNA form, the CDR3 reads TGTGCCAGCAGTTCCGTAAGGGGATCACCCCTCCACTTT.

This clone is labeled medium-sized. CDR3 sequence: CASSLYPGQGNEQYF. CDR3 bases: TGTGCCAGCAGTTTATACCCGGGACAGGGGAACGAGCAGTACTTC. V usage is TRBV27 and J usage is TRBJ2-7, with 10 bases lining up with TRBD1. CDR1 is MNHEY, CDR2 SMNVEV, per germline (reference sequence). The V gene end was trimmed by 1 base and the J gene end by 5 bases; junction bases not matched to a gene: 5. This CDR3 is built from 15 residues.

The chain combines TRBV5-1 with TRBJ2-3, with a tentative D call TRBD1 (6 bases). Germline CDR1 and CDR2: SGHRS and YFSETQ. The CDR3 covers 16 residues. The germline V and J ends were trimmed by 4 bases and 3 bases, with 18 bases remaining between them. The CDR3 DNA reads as TGCGCCAGCAGCCCGAGACAGGTAAGCCGAACAGATACGCAGTATTTT. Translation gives CASSPRQVSRTDTQYF.

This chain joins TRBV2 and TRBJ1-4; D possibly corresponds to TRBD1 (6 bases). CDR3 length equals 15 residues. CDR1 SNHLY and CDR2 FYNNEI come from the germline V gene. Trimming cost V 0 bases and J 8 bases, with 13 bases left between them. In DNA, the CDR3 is TGTGCCAGCAGTGAAGCGTCCGGGGGCCGCGAAAAACTGTTTTTT. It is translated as CASSEASGGREKLFF.

The CDR3 DNA reads as TGCGCCAGCAGCTTGGGACTAGCGGGAGGTCAGGAGACCCAGTACTTC. Translating gives CASSLGLAGGQETQYF. This chain joins TRBV5-1 and TRBJ2-5; 13 bases agree with TRBD2. The V and J ends lost 0 bases and 5 bases, in that order; junction bases with no gene match: 4. This CDR3 is 16 amino acids long. Germline V lookup: CDR1 SGHRS, CDR2 YFSETQ. Drawing the rest from reference TRBV5-1 and TRBJ2-5, the complete variable domain is KAGVTQTPRYLIKTRGQQVTLSCSPISGHRSVSWYQQTPGQGLQFLFEYFSETQRNKGNFPGRFSGRQFSNSRSEMNVSTLELGDSALYLCASSLGLAGGQETQYFGPGTRLLVL.